This T cell receptor (beta chain) was profiled in a study of T-cell memory formation after mild COVID-19 (dated by TCRdb to about 2021). Notes on the research overall: Most TCR sequence clusters were specific to one of the two donors. The cohort comprised two young, previously healthy adult volunteers, one female and one male. Longitudinal TCRalpha and TCRbeta repertoire sequencing tracked T-cell clones expanding and contracting after mild COVID-19 in a couple of donors.

Ficoll-Paque density gradient centrifugation was the method used to isolate PBMCs. The paper's findings and limits, for the study overall: The study included only a couple of mild cases, and larger cohorts that include severe cases with pre-infection samples were judged to be necessary. Some responding clones were found in pre-infection memory, which suggests that pre-existing cross-reactive memory T cells took part in the SARS-CoV-2 response. Contracting CD4+ clones turned up mainly in the CM and EM memory subsets, whereas EMRA was where CD8+ clones were enriched. The second-wave clones that peaked on day 37 were not confirmed to be SARS-CoV-2 specific. Clones contracting from day 15 to 85 had balanced CD4/CD8 phenotypes, while a second wave expanding from day 15 to 37 was biased towards CD4+.

Sequencing used an Illumina NovaSeq 6000. TCRalpha and TCRbeta cDNA libraries were built by 5'RACE with constant-segment primers, adding sample barcodes and unique molecular identifiers. Trizol reagent was used to extract RNA from every sample. Libraries were amplified in two PCR steps, with a second sample barcode and Illumina TruSeq adapters added in the second step. Libraries were sequenced on an Illumina NovaSeq with 2 x 150 bp paired-end reads. In the authors' own workflow: Reads were demultiplexed and collapsed into UMI-guided consensus sequences with migec v1.2.7. Using mixcr v2.1.11, UMI consensuses were aligned to TRA and TRB V and J templates and then assembled into clonotypes. Clonotypes were classified as expanded or contracted when called significant by both edgeR and NoisET, with noise models trained on biological replicates. For edgeR calls, the thresholds were a false discovery rate-adjusted p below 0.01 and a log2 fold-change of 1. PCA with hierarchical clustering of max-normalized trajectories of the 1000 most abundant clonotypes was used as exploratory dynamics analysis. Each responding clone was given a CD4 or CD8 phenotype based on the CD4+ and CD8+ repertoires, which had been sequenced separately. The public reads were reanalyzed by TCRdb: fastp trimming at Q25, MiXCR alignment, in-frame beta chains only. Rows are unified per CDR3 protein, each entry keeping the most common DNA and genes. V and J calls and clone size were set by TCRdb, not the authors. This sample is represented by around 250,000 distinct CDR3 sequences; 7.5% to 10% of them were singletons. The leading ten clones occupy 22% of the sample.

A remark on this clonotype: This receptor's antigen is unknown. Base qualities are not recorded, but no much larger clone differs from it by a single base.

CDR1 and CDR2 (MNHEY, SMNVEV) derive from the germline V gene (reference sequence). Its CDR3 holds 14 amino acids, cysteine through phenylalanine. The CDR3 DNA has 42 bases and is translated from base 1. The V and J ends are trimmed by 5 bases and 7 bases, leaving 17 bases between them. The chain is assembled from TRBV27 and TRBJ1-2; a weak D assignment points to TRBD1 (6 bases agree). The sequenced sample was PBMCs or a T cell subset sorted from them (not recorded which). The origin of this receptor is a man between 18 and 35 years old who had mild COVID-19 (a few samples of this study predate the infection). The sample titles of this study are shuffled in the database, so cell type and time point are left out; the donor was told from shared clones. The DNA sequence is given as TGTGCCAGCAGTCCCCAAACAGGGTTGGGTGGCTACACCTTC. The translation is CASSPQTGLGGYTF.